The 22 T cell receptor beta chains presented below share a single source sample, sequenced in a study of cytomegalovirus exposure and HLA in healthy donors. In the PCR, 60 Vbeta and 13 Jbeta primers were used. Assay used: immunoSEQ multiplex PCR; TCRdb lists only in-frame clones, some missing. Among about 130,000 clones listed, about 80% were seen once. Sequencing used PBMCs. Receptors originate from a man younger than 40 in good health and CMV-seronegative.

The V call is TRBV19, the J call TRBJ2-3; no clear D gene. The CDR3 loop spans 13 amino acids. The V gene's germline CDR1 is LNHDA and CDR2 SQIVND (reference sequence). Trimming stripped 3 bases from V and 2 bases from J, with 6 bases between. This chain's CDR3 is CASSIGLTDTQYF. Here the CDR3 DNA reads TGTGCCAGTAGTATCGGTCTCACAGATACGCAGTATTTT. Full variable domain (outside the CDR3, taken from reference TRBV19 and TRBJ2-3): DGGITQSPKYLFRKEGQNVTLSCEQNLNHDAMYWYRQDPGQGLRLIYYSQIVNDFQKGDIAEGYSVSREKKESFPLTVTSAQKNPTAFYLCASSIGLTDTQYFGPGTRLTVL.

The chain couples TRBV13 to TRBJ2-1; 8 nucleotides match TRBD2. The length of the CDR3 is 14 residues. The germline V gene has CDR1 PRHDT and CDR2 FYEKMQ (reference sequence). The CDR3 spells CAARAGGLGNEQFF. The CDR3 DNA follows: TGTGCAGCCCGGGCGGGGGGCCTCGGCAATGAGCAGTTCTTC.

This clone is medium-sized within its sample. V is TRBV28 and J is TRBJ1-1; 8 bases align to TRBD1. After removal of 5 bases from V and 3 bases from J, the junction contained 5 bases not matched to a gene. Germline V gives CDR1 MDHEN, CDR2 SYDVKM. CDR3 length equals 14 residues. CDR3 sequence: CASSPGQGDTEAFF. The CDR3 region has the DNA TGTGCCAGCAGTCCAGGACAGGGAGACACTGAAGCTTTCTTT.

The chain is built from TRBV27 and TRBJ2-1, with TRBD2 identical over 8 bases. The V gene end was trimmed by 8 bases and the J gene end by 0 bases; junction bases not matched to a gene: 9. Germline CDR1 reads MNHEY; CDR2 reads SMNVEV (reference sequence). This CDR3 contains 16 residues. The CDR3 DNA reads TGTGCCAGCGGGCGGGAGGCCACCAGCTCCTACAATGAGCAGTTCTTC. Translated: CASGREATSSYNEQFF.

This clone appeared once. The chain links TRBV9 to TRBJ1-2, with unresolved D. The V gene lost 3 bases and the J gene lost 4 bases, with 7 bases spanning the gap. Germline-derived CDR1 and CDR2 are SGDLS and YYNGEE. The CDR3 has 12 residues. The DNA of the CDR3 is TGTGCCAGCAGCGCCAGTGTCTATGGCTACACCTTC. Amino acid sequence: CASSASVYGYTF. The variable domain in full, completed from reference TRBV9 and TRBJ1-2, reads DSGVTQTPKHLITATGQRVTLRCSPRSGDLSVYWYQQSLDQGLQFLIQYYNGEERAKGNILERFSAQQFPDLHSELNLSSLELGDSALYFCASSASVYGYTFGSGTRLTVV.

Details on this clone: Germline and junction disagree at one end, which may indicate a read error. This sequence joins TRBV7-2 and TRBJ1-4; weak D call: TRBD1 (6 bases). This CDR3 region has 15 residues. Per germline, CDR1 SGHTA and CDR2 FQGNSA. The DNA of the CDR3 is TGTGCCAGCAGACGAGGACAGCACAATAATGAAAATCTGTTTTTT. It specifies CASRRGQHNNENLFF.

The gene calls are TRBV6-6 and TRBJ2-7, with 11 positions matching TRBD1. There are 14 residues in the CDR3. J gave up 4 bases and V 4 bases, and 3 bases lay outside the gene matches. CDR1 is MNHNY, CDR2 SVGAGI, per germline (reference sequence). This CDR3 reads CASSSGQGAYEQYF. Here the CDR3 DNA reads TGTGCCAGCAGTTCAGGACAGGGGGCGTACGAGCAGTACTTC.

The chain couples TRBV2 to TRBJ2-2; 8 positions agree with TRBD2. CDR3 size: 15 residues. Germline lookup yields CDR1 SNHLY and CDR2 FYNNEI. The V segment lost 7 bases and the J segment 5 bases; nucleotides outside the gene matches: 9. The CDR3 spells CASTRGGYLTGELFF. DNA of the CDR3: TGTGCCAGCACCCGGGGGGGGTATTTGACCGGGGAGCTGTTTTTT.

J is TRBJ2-3 and V is TRBV29-1, with 9 bases lining up with TRBD1. CDR3 length: 16 amino acids. V shed 0 bases, J shed 5 bases, and the junction held 9 bases outside the gene matches. Germline V lookup: CDR1 SQVTM, CDR2 ANQGSEA. The CDR3 DNA is TGCAGCGTTGAAGAGGGGACAGGGAAGGGGAAAGATACGCAGTATTTT. The encoded protein is CSVEEGTGKGKDTQYF.

This chain connects TRBV9 to TRBJ2-1; perhaps TRBD1 as D (6 bases). CDR1 is SGDLS, CDR2 YYNGEE, per germline. Trimming took off 4 bases at V and 0 bases at J, with 17 bases between the two ends. This CDR3 is built from 17 residues. The CDR3 DNA sequence: TGTGCCAGCAGCCCCCAATTACAGGGCAGCTCCTACAATGAGCAGTTCTTC. This codes for CASSPQLQGSSYNEQFF.

This chain links TRBV23-1 with TRBJ2-7; tentative D call: TRBD1 (6 bases). TRBV23-1 is classed as an ORF, of uncertain function. V lost 3 bases to trimming and J lost 3 bases, with 9 bases between them. The CDR3 consists of 13 residues. DNA of the CDR3: TGCGCCAGCAGTCACATGACAGGCTACGAGCAGTACTTC. This translates into CASSHMTGYEQYF.

J is TRBJ2-7 and V is TRBV11-2; 9 positions agree with TRBD1. The V gene's germline CDR1 is SGHAT and CDR2 FQNNGV. Unmatched junction bases numbered 8, after V lost 8 bases and J lost 3 bases. This CDR3 region has 14 residues. CDR3 in amino acids: CASGGQGPFYEQYF. In DNA form, the CDR3 reads TGTGCCAGCGGTGGACAGGGGCCCTTCTACGAGCAGTACTTC.

The gene calls are TRBV4-1 and TRBJ1-4; TRBD1 agrees at 9 bases. The CDR3 is 15 amino acids. Germline V lookup: CDR1 MGHRA, CDR2 YSYEKL. V shed 3 bases and J 4 bases; nucleotides not matched to a gene: 3. CDR3 coding DNA: TGCGCCAGCAGCCACCCGGGACAGGGTAATGAAAAACTGTTTTTT. Translated, it gives CASSHPGQGNEKLFF.

This chain's CDR3 is CASRRSSYNEQFF. Written as DNA, the CDR3 is TGTGCCAGTCGGAGGAGCTCCTACAATGAGCAGTTCTTC. This chain connects TRBV28 to TRBJ2-1, with D perhaps matching TRBD2 (5 bases). The V and J ends lost 9 bases and 0 bases respectively, with 9 bases between them. The CDR3 runs 13 residues. Looked up from germline, CDR1 is MDHEN and CDR2 is SYDVKM.

This clone has more than one count but fewer than ten. V and J are TRBV4-3 and TRBJ1-4; D might be TRBD1 (6 bases). The CDR3 spans 17 residues. Germline values: CDR1 LGHNA, CDR2 YSLEER. The V gene lost 1 base and the J gene lost 8 bases, with 20 bases spanning the gap. CDR3 sequence (DNA): TGCGCCAGCAGCCAAGGGGGCCGAACAGGGTTCAGAGAAAAACTGTTTTTT. Its translation: CASSQGGRTGFREKLFF.

Turning to this clone: Other DNA sequences in this sample translate to the same CDR3. The V gene is TRBV28, the J gene TRBJ1-1; D call uncertain. V lost 3 bases and J 5 bases, leaving 7 bases between the germline ends. CDR3 length: 12 amino acids. The germline V gene has CDR1 MDHEN and CDR2 SYDVKM. In DNA form, the CDR3 reads TGTGCCAGCAGTTTGAGGGAAACTGAAGCTTTCTTT. Translated: CASSLRETEAFF.

The genes are TRBV11-2 and TRBJ2-7, with D unresolved. From germline, CDR1 is SGHAT and CDR2 FQNNGV. The ends were cut back, 0 bases at V and 2 bases at J, with 8 bases in the middle. This CDR3 has 14 amino acids. The CDR3 nucleotides are TGTGCCAGCAGCTTAGATCAGAGGACCTACGAGCAGTACTTC. As protein: CASSLDQRTYEQYF.

In nucleotides, the CDR3 is TGCGCCAGCAGCAACCAACTAGGGCCATCCTACGAGCAGTACTTC. This sequence encodes CASSNQLGPSYEQYF. The genes are TRBV4-3 and TRBJ2-7; a possible D gene is TRBD2 (5 bases). The germline CDR1 and CDR2 sequences are LGHNA and YSLEER. Trimming took 5 bases from V and 1 from J, leaving 15 bases between them. This CDR3 spans 15 amino acids.

The rearrangement joins TRBV7-2 to TRBJ2-7; 9 bases align to TRBD1. The CDR3 contains 13 residues. V shed 5 bases, J shed 7 bases, and the junction held 6 bases outside the gene matches. Germline CDR1 is SGHTA and CDR2 is FQGNSA. The CDR3 nucleotides read TGTGCCAGCAGCCTCCGGGACAGGGAAGAGCAGTACTTC. Its translation: CASSLRDREEQYF.

The chain links TRBV5-1 to TRBJ2-7; 9 nucleotides align to TRBD1. The germline gives CDR1 SGHRS, CDR2 YFSETQ. The CDR3 covers 17 residues. V shed 4 bases, J shed 1 base, and the junction held 12 bases outside the gene matches. The CDR3 DNA reads TGCGCCAGCAGCCCCGGACAGGGGTCCGGAAAATCCTACGAGCAGTACTTC. It is translated as CASSPGQGSGKSYEQYF. Complete variable domain (other parts from reference TRBV5-1 and TRBJ2-7): KAGVTQTPRYLIKTRGQQVTLSCSPISGHRSVSWYQQTPGQGLQFLFEYFSETQRNKGNFPGRFSGRQFSNSRSEMNVSTLELGDSALYLCASSPGQGSGKSYEQYFGPGTRLTVT.

The V call is TRBV5-1, the J call TRBJ1-1; D is unclear. Trimming shortened V by 7 bases and J by 1 base, and 14 bases separated the two germline ends. Germline lookup yields CDR1 SGHRS and CDR2 YFSETQ. The CDR3 has 14 residues. CDR3 in amino acids: CASRSDNSNTEAFF. CDR3 nucleotides: TGCGCCAGCCGTTCTGACAACTCGAACACTGAAGCTTTCTTT.

The chain couples TRBV6-6 to TRBJ2-7, with D possibly being TRBD2 (6 bases). From germline, CDR1 is MNHNY and CDR2 SVGAGI (reference sequence). The CDR3 totals 14 residues. With 1 base removed from V and 0 bases from J, the gap between germline ends came to 7 bases. The CDR3 loop is CASSYLADSYEQYF. Here the CDR3 DNA reads TGTGCCAGCAGTTACTTAGCGGACTCCTACGAGCAGTACTTC.